The present T cell receptor (beta chain) was sequenced within a study of cytomegalovirus exposure and HLA in healthy donors (TCRdb year 2017). Regarding the research as a whole: The roughly 670 repertoires of the first cohort and the roughly 120 validation repertoires were produced on the same platform, according to a later analysis. To predict cytomegalovirus infection status, the study combined high-throughput TCR immunosequencing, statistical association of individual TCRs with disease status, and machine learning. A separate validation cohort of more than 100 different subjects was used in addition to the roughly 700-subject first cohort. The study aimed to test whether cataloging public T cell receptors could reveal signatures of past pathogen exposure.

Library generation was performed with the immunoSEQ multiplex PCR assay. Regarding the original processing steps: A statistical classification framework was built for diagnosing cytomegalovirus status from the catalog of TCR beta chain sequences. TCRdb mirrors the immuneACCESS table, restricted to in-frame sequences. Some clones are absent from its copies; in checked studies, under half trace to an unresolved V gene, and the reason for the others is unknown. V, J and clone size are those of that table, while D and trimming were read from the DNA. The sample table shows 100,000 to 150,000 clones, and roughly nine tenths are seen once. About 1.2% of the sample belongs to the ten largest clones. Turning to this clone: What this receptor recognizes is not known. Qualities for individual bases were not recorded, and no much larger clone is one base off.

The germline V gene (reference sequence) gives CDR1 as LNHDA and CDR2 as SQIVND. Cut back by 5 bases and 2 bases, the V and J ends lie 9 bases apart. The CDR3 sequence holds 13 residues, the cysteine and phenylalanine included. CDR3 DNA is the only sequence kept; it has 39 bases, read in frame from the first base. The full study reports these points: All 120 or so repertoires were used to score co-occurrence in the validation cohort in a later analysis, because that analysis had no HLA typing for the cohort. Across donors, most TCR sequences were observed very rarely, whereas some public TCRs were present in many individuals. It was suggested by the authors that the approach could potentially be generalized to other disease states and immunological phenotypes. In both the original and validation cohorts, the classifier was reported to diagnose cytomegalovirus status with high specificity and sensitivity. In the study, approximately 160 TCR beta chains were listed as associated with cytomegalovirus. Subsequent analysis determined that TCRs grouped into clusters in the first cohort also showed a tendency toward co-occurrence across the 130 or so validation repertoires, and 85% to 95% of cluster scores exceeded 0. In vitro tests confirmed that a few of the cytomegalovirus-associated TCR beta chains recognize cytomegalovirus antigens.

The donors were included in the validation cohort of roughly 120 subjects, a group kept apart from the roughly 690-subject first cohort. The chain uses TRBV19 and TRBJ2-5, and perhaps TRBD2 as D gene, on 6 matching bases. Input material: PBMCs. The TCR was taken from a woman between 18 and 29 years old in good health and CMV-seronegative. In nucleotides, the sequence is TGTGCCAGTAGTGACGGGGGACAAGAGACCCAGTACTTC. Protein translation: CASSDGGQETQYF.